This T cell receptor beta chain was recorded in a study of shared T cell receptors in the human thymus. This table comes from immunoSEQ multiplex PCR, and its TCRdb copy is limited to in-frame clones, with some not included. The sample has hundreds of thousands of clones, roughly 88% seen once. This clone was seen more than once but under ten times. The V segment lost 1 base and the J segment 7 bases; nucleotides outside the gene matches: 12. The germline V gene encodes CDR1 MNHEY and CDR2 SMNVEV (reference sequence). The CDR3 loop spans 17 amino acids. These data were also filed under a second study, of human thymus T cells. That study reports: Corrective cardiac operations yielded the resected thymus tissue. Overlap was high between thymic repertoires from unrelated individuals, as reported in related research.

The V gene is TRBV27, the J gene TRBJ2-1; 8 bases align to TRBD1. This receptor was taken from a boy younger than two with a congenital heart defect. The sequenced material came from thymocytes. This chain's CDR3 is CASSLYQRQGAKNEQFF. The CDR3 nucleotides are TGTGCCAGCAGTTTATACCAACGCCAGGGGGCGAAGAATGAGCAGTTCTTC.